Reported below is one TCR beta chain. The data are from a study of shared clonotypes between healthy human individuals. The V end lost 7 bases, the J end lost 3 bases, and 12 bases lay between the germline ends. Per germline, CDR1 MGHRA and CDR2 YSYEKL. There are 14 residues in the CDR3. This table comes from immunoSEQ multiplex PCR, and its TCRdb copy is limited to in-frame clones, with some not included. The table shows 800,000 to 1,200,000 clones, with about 84% occurring only once. Input material: memory CD4+ T cells from PBMCs. Subset denoted: CD45RA-negative fraction. This sequence joins TRBV4-1 and TRBJ2-2; D tentatively fits TRBD1 or TRBD2 (5 bases each). This sequence originates from a man in his late teens or twenties in good health. Some clones in this sample may be carry-over from other donors' samples. The CDR3 sequence: CASTRGADTGELFF. DNA for the CDR3: TGCGCCAGCACAAGGGGAGCGGACACCGGGGAGCTGTTTTTT.